The entry below gives a single T cell receptor (beta chain) sequence along with its context. Its antigen is undetermined. A multiplex PCR was run with 60 Vbeta primers and 13 Jbeta primers. Produced via immunoSEQ multiplex PCR; TCRdb's table is partial and in-frame only. There are roughly 170,000 clones in the sample; 77% occur only once, and 1.5% to 2% lies in the top ten. The sample originates from a study of cytomegalovirus exposure and HLA in healthy donors. General observations from the study: Specific recognition of CMV antigens was confirmed in vitro for a few chains (all CMV-associated). Indistinguishable V segments such as TRBV6-2 and TRBV6-3 were excluded. Accurate prediction of HLA-A and HLA-B alleles (for most subjects) was reportedly achieved from TCR beta sequences. In a later analysis, HLA-associated TCR beta chains were more clonally expanded than equally common others.

The CDR3 runs 16 residues. From germline, CDR1 is SGHNT and CDR2 YYREEE (reference sequence). V lost 0 bases, J lost 3 bases, and 6 bases stayed unmatched. The sequence derives from a woman younger than 45 in good health and CMV-seronegative. The specimen was PBMCs. The V and J genes are TRBV5-4 and TRBJ2-7; TRBD2 matches 10 bases. In DNA, the CDR3 is TGTGCCAGCAGCTTGGAGTCGGGACTAGCGATCTACGAGCAGTACTTC. Protein: CASSLESGLAIYEQYF.